The sequence of this TCR beta chain was determined in a study of OX40 agonist ivuxolimab in advanced cancers. Looking at the study overall: Cancers in dose escalation were hepatocellular, melanoma, renal cell and head and neck.

This CDR3 spans 14 amino acids. Per germline, CDR1 MNHEY and CDR2 SMNVEV (reference sequence). Trimming left V 4 bases short and J 3 bases short, with 13 bases between. The data were produced by immunoSEQ multiplex PCR, yet TCRdb's version contains in-frame clones alone and is incomplete. The sample yields roughly 100,000 clones, around 95% seen once. The sequencing used CD4+ or CD8+ T cells sorted from blood, collected in a trial of the OX40 agonist ivuxolimab. This rearrangement joins TRBV27 to TRBJ2-7, with D possibly matching TRBD2 (5 bases). This clonotype was sampled from an adult with an advanced solid tumor such as melanoma, head and neck, liver or kidney cancer. The CDR3 region is CASSYEGRFYEQYF. CDR3 DNA sequence: TGTGCCAGCAGTTACGAGGGCCGATTCTACGAGCAGTACTTC.